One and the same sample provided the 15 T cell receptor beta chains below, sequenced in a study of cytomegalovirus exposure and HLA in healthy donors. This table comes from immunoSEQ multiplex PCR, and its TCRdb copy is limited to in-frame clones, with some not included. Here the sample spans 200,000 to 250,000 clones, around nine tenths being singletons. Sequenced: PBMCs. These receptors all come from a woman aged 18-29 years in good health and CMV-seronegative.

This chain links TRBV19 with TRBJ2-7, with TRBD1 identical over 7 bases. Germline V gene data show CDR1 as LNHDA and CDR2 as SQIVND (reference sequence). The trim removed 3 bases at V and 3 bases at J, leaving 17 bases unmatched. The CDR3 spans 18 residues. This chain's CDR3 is CASSIRGLVRQGNYEQYF. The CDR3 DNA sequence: TGTGCCAGTAGTATTCGAGGTCTAGTCCGACAGGGTAACTACGAGCAGTACTTC.

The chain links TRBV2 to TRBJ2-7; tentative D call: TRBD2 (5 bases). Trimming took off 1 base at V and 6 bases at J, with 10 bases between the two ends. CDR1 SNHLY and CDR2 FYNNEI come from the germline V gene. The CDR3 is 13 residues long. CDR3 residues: CASSEVRGGEQYF. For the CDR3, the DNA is TGTGCCAGCAGTGAAGTACGAGGAGGCGAGCAGTACTTC.

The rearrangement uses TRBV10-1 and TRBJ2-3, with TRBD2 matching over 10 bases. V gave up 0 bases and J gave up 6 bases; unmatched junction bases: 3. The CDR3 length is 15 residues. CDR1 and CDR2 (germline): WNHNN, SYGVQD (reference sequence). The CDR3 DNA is TGCGCCAGCAGTGAGTCAGCGGGAGGGCAGGATACGCAGTATTTT. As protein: CASSESAGGQDTQYF.

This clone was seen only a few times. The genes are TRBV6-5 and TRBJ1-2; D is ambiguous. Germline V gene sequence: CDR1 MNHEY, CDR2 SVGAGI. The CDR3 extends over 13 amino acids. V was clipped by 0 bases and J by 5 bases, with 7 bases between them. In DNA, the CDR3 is TGTGCCAGCAGTTACTCGACACGGTATGGCTACACCTTC. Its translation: CASSYSTRYGYTF.

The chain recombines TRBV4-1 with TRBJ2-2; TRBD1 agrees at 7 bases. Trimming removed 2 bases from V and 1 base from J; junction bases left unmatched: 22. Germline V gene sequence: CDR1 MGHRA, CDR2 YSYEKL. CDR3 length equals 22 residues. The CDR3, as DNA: TGCGCCAGCAGCCAAAGTCCGTTGAGGGACAGACTCTGGACCTGGAACACCGGGGAGCTGTTTTTT. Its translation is CASSQSPLRDRLWTWNTGELFF.

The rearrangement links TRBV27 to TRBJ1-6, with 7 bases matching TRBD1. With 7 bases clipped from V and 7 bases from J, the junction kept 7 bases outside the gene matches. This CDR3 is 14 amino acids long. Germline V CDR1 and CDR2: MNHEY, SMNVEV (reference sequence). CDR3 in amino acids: CASIPTGPNSPLHF. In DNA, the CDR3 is TGTGCCAGCATTCCGACAGGGCCGAATTCACCCCTCCACTTT.

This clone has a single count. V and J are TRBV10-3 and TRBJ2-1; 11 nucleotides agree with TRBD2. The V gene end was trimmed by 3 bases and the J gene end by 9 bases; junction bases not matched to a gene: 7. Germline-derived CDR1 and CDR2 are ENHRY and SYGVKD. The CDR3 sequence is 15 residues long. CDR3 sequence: CAISDRTSGSSEQFF. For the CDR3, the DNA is TGTGCCATCAGTGACCGAACTAGCGGGAGTTCTGAGCAGTTCTTC.

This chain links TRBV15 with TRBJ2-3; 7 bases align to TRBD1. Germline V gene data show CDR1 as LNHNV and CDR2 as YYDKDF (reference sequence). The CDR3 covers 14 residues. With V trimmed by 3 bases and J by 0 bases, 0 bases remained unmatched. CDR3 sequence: CATSRGQSTDTQYF. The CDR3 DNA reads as TGTGCCACCAGCAGGGGACAGAGCACAGATACGCAGTATTTT.

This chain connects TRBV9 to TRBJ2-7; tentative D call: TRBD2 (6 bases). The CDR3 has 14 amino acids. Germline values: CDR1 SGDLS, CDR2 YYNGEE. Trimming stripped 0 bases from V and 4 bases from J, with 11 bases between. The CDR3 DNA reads TGTGCCAGCAGCGTAGGACTAGACCTGTACGAGCAGTACTTC. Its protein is CASSVGLDLYEQYF.

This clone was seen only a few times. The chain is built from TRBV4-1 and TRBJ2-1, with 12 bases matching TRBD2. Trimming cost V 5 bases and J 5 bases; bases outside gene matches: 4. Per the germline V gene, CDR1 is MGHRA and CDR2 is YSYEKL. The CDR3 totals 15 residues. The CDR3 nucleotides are TGCGCCAGCAGCGCGACTAGCGGGAGAGACAATGAGCAGTTCTTC. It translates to CASSATSGRDNEQFF.

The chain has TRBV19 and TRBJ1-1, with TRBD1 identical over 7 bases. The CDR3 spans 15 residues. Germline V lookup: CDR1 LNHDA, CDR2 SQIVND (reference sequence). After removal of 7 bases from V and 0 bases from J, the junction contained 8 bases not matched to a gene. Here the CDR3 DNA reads TGTGCCAGTAAGGACAGGACTAATCTGAACACTGAAGCTTTCTTT. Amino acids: CASKDRTNLNTEAFF.

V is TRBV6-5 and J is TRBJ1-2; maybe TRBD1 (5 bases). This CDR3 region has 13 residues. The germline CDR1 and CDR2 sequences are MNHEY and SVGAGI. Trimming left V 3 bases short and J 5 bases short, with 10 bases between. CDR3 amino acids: CASSYRGLYGYTF. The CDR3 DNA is TGTGCCAGCAGTTATCGGGGACTATATGGCTACACCTTC.

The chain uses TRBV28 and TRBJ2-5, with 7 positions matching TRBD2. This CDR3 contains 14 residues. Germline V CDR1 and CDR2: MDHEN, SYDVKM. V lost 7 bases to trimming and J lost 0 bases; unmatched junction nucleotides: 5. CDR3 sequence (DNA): TGTGCCAGCACCTTGGGGGGGTACCAAGAGACCCAGTACTTC. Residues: CASTLGGYQETQYF.

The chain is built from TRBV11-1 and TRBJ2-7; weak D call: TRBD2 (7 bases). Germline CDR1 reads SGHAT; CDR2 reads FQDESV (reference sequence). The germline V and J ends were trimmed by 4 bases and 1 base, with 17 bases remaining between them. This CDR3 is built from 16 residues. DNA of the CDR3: TGTGCCAGCAGCTACAAGGCGGGGGCCAGATCCTACGAGCAGTACTTC. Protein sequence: CASSYKAGARSYEQYF.

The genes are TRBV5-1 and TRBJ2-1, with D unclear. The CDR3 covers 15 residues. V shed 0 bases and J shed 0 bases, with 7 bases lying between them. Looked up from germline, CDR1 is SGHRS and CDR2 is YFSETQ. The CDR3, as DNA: TGCGCCAGCAGCTTGGCCCCCAGCTCCTACAATGAGCAGTTCTTC. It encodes CASSLAPSSYNEQFF.